Listed below are T cell receptor beta chains from one sample, sequenced in a study of CD8 T cells in Susac syndrome. Using its own MiXCR run on the immunoSEQ multiplex PCR reads, TCRdb lists one record per CDR3 protein. The repertoire consists of 200,000 or so distinct CDR3 sequences, with just under 95% occurring once and the leading ten covering about 0.15%. Material for sequencing was CD8+ T cells from PBMCs. The receptors were gathered from a human donor with Susac syndrome. Each CDR3 is given with its conserved first and last residue. D genes are given only for firm matches. Expanded clones are given a class, and other clones once, few, many or no size at all.

j_call,d_call,clone_size,v_call,cdr3_length,cdr3_aa,cdr3_nt
TRBJ2-7,NA,NA,TRBV27,14,CASSHTGRNYEQYF,TGTGCCAGCAGCCATACAGGGAGAAATTACGAGCAGTACTTC
TRBJ1-5,NA,NA,TRBV2,14,CASSEGSPVQPQHF,TGTGCCAGCAGTGAAGGCAGCCCCGTTCAGCCCCAGCATTTT
TRBJ1-2,NA,NA,TRBV9,15,CASSVAAGANYGYTF,TGTGCCAGCAGCGTAGCGGCAGGGGCCAACTATGGCTACACCTTC
TRBJ2-2,TRBD1,NA,TRBV4-1,15,CASSQGDRGTGELFF,TGCGCCAGCAGCCAAGGCGACAGGGGAACGGGGGAGCTGTTTTTT
TRBJ1-1,TRBD1,NA,TRBV30,15,CAWRMTGGAYTEAFF,TGTGCCTGGAGGATGACAGGGGGCGCGTACACTGAAGCTTTCTTT
TRBJ1-2,NA,NA,TRBV28,13,CASSPRGDYGYTF,TGTGCCAGCAGCCCTAGGGGGGACTATGGCTACACCTTC
TRBJ1-5,TRBD1,NA,TRBV10-3,14,CAIRGDRGDQPQHF,TGTGCCATCAGGGGGGACAGGGGAGATCAGCCCCAGCATTTT
TRBJ2-7,TRBD2,once,TRBV23-1,17,CASSQPETSGATYEQYF,TGCGCCAGCAGCCAACCCGAGACTAGCGGGGCAACCTACGAGCAGTACTTC
TRBJ2-5,NA,NA,TRBV27,12,CASGHMAETQYF,TGTGCCAGCGGGCACATGGCGGAGACCCAGTACTTC
TRBJ2-7,NA,few,TRBV4-2,15,CASSQVLDRSNEQYF,TGTGCCAGCAGCCAAGTTTTAGACAGGTCGAACGAGCAGTACTTC
TRBJ2-7,TRBD1,NA,TRBV7-9,15,CASSFRDRGTYEQYF,TGTGCCAGCAGCTTCCGGGACAGGGGAACCTACGAGCAGTACTTC
TRBJ2-5,TRBD2,once,TRBV7-8,18,CASSARLAGGPGKETQYF,TGTGCCAGCAGCGCCCGACTAGCGGGAGGGCCGGGGAAAGAGACCCAGTACTTC
TRBJ1-2,NA,NA,TRBV12-3/TRBV12-4,13,CASSSVKGYGYTF,TGTGCCAGCAGTTCCGTCAAGGGGTATGGCTACACCTTC
TRBJ2-1,NA,NA,TRBV3-1,12,CASTGPVREQFF,TGTGCCAGCACGGGTCCGGTCCGGGAGCAGTTCTTC
TRBJ1-1,NA,NA,TRBV19,13,CASSPTAVDEAFF,TGTGCCAGTAGCCCGACAGCCGTTGATGAAGCTTTCTTT
TRBJ2-1,TRBD2,NA,TRBV7-8,17,CASSAASGRSSYNEQFF,TGTGCCAGCAGCGCCGCTAGCGGGCGTAGCTCCTACAATGAGCAGTTCTTC
TRBJ2-5,NA,NA,TRBV30,15,CAWSSPIRQEETQYF,TGTGCCTGGAGTTCCCCGATTAGACAGGAAGAGACCCAGTACTTC
TRBJ2-2,NA,NA,TRBV6-1,20,CASRSNPYLAGDKNTGELFF,TGTGCCAGCAGATCGAACCCTTACCTTGCCGGGGACAAAAACACCGGGGAGCTGTTTTTT
TRBJ1-2,NA,NA,TRBV20-1,13,CSAREGLLRGYTF,TGCAGTGCTAGAGAGGGACTTCTTCGTGGCTACACCTTC
TRBJ2-2,NA,NA,TRBV2,16,CASSVGATVNTGELFF,TGTGCCAGCAGTGTGGGCGCAACCGTAAACACCGGGGAGCTGTTTTTT
TRBJ1-2,NA,NA,TRBV24-1,13,CATSDRRNYGYTF,TGTGCCACCAGTGATCGGCGGAACTATGGCTACACCTTC
TRBJ2-7,NA,NA,TRBV18,13,CASSELSRDEQYF,TGTGCCAGCTCGGAACTATCAAGGGACGAGCAGTACTTC
TRBJ2-5,NA,once,TRBV5-6,13,CASSLVSPETQYF,TGTGCCAGCAGCTTGGTTTCCCCAGAGACCCAGTACTTC
TRBJ2-6,NA,NA,TRBV20-1,20,CSASLPFGDIEYSGANVLTF,TGCAGTGCTAGCCTCCCCTTCGGGGACATCGAGTACTCTGGGGCCAACGTCCTGACTTTC
TRBJ1-2,TRBD1,NA,TRBV4-1,16,CASSQGGQGSLYGYTF,TGCGCCAGCAGCCAAGGGGGACAGGGAAGTCTCTATGGCTACACCTTC
TRBJ2-2,NA,NA,TRBV3-1,13,CASSHPSGGELFF,TGTGCCAGCAGCCACCCTAGTGGCGGGGAGCTGTTTTTT
TRBJ1-1,NA,NA,TRBV6-5,14,CASRLQGGGTEAFF,TGTGCCAGCAGGCTCCAGGGAGGGGGCACTGAAGCTTTCTTT
TRBJ1-2,NA,NA,TRBV29-1,14,CSFKRENRVDGYTF,TGCAGCTTCAAAAGGGAAAACAGGGTCGACGGCTACACCTTC
TRBJ1-2,NA,NA,TRBV30,13,CAVTGGVGYGYTF,TGTGCCGTGACGGGAGGGGTCGGCTATGGCTACACCTTC
TRBJ1-1,NA,NA,TRBV7-9,14,CASSPTGDRGEAFF,TGTGCCAGCAGCCCAACCGGGGATCGGGGAGAAGCTTTCTTT
TRBJ2-7,NA,NA,TRBV5-4,14,CASSGGLGGYEQYF,TGTGCCAGCAGCGGGGGATTGGGGGGCTACGAGCAGTACTTC
TRBJ2-1,TRBD1,NA,TRBV5-6,13,CASYLTGFGEQFF,TGTGCCAGCTATTTGACAGGGTTTGGTGAGCAGTTCTTC
TRBJ2-3,TRBD2,NA,TRBV4-1,17,CASSQDYPSGGEDTQYF,TGCGCCAGCAGCCAAGATTACCCTAGCGGGGGGGAGGATACGCAGTATTTT
TRBJ2-1,NA,NA,TRBV6-5,16,CASSYSSRSAYNEQFF,TGTGCCAGCAGTTACTCCTCACGTTCGGCCTACAATGAGCAGTTCTTC
TRBJ2-7,TRBD1,NA,TRBV15,15,CATSRERDRGYEQYF,TGTGCCACCAGCAGAGAGCGAGACAGGGGATACGAGCAGTACTTC
TRBJ2-3,TRBD2,NA,TRBV29-1,17,CSVGGDRSGGRTDTQYF,TGCAGCGTTGGAGGAGACCGGAGCGGGGGCCGCACAGATACGCAGTATTTT
TRBJ2-7,TRBD2,NA,TRBV3-1,15,CASSHYGLAGDEQYF,TGTGCCAGCAGCCATTATGGACTAGCGGGAGACGAGCAGTACTTC
TRBJ1-3,NA,NA,TRBV11-2,13,CASPAGSGNTIYF,TGTGCCAGCCCGGCAGGCTCTGGAAACACCATATATTTT
TRBJ2-3,NA,NA,TRBV12-3/TRBV12-4,15,CASRSLTGGADTQYF,TGTGCCAGCAGATCCTTGACAGGAGGTGCAGATACGCAGTATTTT
TRBJ2-6,NA,once,TRBV6-5,15,CASSLSSAGANVLTF,TGTGCCAGCAGTTTGTCCTCCGCTGGGGCCAACGTCCTGACTTTC
TRBJ1-2,NA,NA,TRBV30,13,CAWSGQPLYGYTF,TGTGCCTGGAGTGGACAGCCTCTCTATGGCTACACCTTC
TRBJ2-7,TRBD1,NA,TRBV5-1,13,CASSLDRGDEQYF,TGCGCCAGCAGCCTAGACAGGGGAGACGAGCAGTACTTC